The clone carrying this T cell receptor beta chain was seen ten or more times. This record belongs to a study of CD8+CD57+ T cells in acquired aplastic anemia. The wider study: Roughly 10.8 million reads were obtained on average for healthy donor CD4+ cells.

CDR3 and TCR beta VDJ profiling relied on a genomic DNA template. TCRdb reprocessed the reads with MiXCR, giving one entry per CDR3 protein. The sample records about 40,000 distinct CDR3 sequences, about two thirds being singletons. J was trimmed by 3 bases and V by 0 bases; bases with no gene match: 6. CDR1 is SGHRS and CDR2 is YFSETQ in the germline V gene. CDR3 size: 15 residues. Sequenced material: sorted CD4+, CD8+, or CD8+CD57+ T cells (not recorded which) from PBMCs. V is TRBV5-1 and J is TRBJ2-7; 7 bases align to TRBD1. The TCR originated in a human donor in good health, serving as a control. This CDR3 reads CASSLAQGVFYEQYF. The CDR3 DNA is TGCGCCAGCAGCTTGGCGCAGGGGGTGTTCTACGAGCAGTACTTC.